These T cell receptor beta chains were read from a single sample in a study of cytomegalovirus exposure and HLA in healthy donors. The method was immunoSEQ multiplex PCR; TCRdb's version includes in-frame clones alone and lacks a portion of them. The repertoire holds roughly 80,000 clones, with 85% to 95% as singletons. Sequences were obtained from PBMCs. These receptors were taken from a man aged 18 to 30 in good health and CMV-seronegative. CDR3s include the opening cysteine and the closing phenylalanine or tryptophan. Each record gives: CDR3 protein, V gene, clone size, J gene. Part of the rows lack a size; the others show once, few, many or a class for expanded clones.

cdr3_aa: CASSNLAGGEQYF
v_call: TRBV14
clone_size: once
j_call: TRBJ2-7

cdr3_aa: CASSQDLGATEQFF
v_call: TRBV4-3
clone_size: once
j_call: TRBJ2-1

cdr3_aa: CASSQDRAGQGNEKLFF
v_call: TRBV4-2
clone_size: NA
j_call: TRBJ1-4

cdr3_aa: CASSLTGGQGTQYF
v_call: TRBV11-2
clone_size: NA
j_call: TRBJ2-5

cdr3_aa: CASSPDRGRETQYF
v_call: TRBV5-4
clone_size: NA
j_call: TRBJ2-5

cdr3_aa: CASSPPTGQGFGNTIYF
v_call: TRBV25-1
clone_size: NA
j_call: TRBJ1-3

cdr3_aa: CASSPRREEGYTF
v_call: TRBV18
clone_size: NA
j_call: TRBJ1-2

cdr3_aa: CASTFRGGLNEKLFF
v_call: TRBV2
clone_size: NA
j_call: TRBJ1-4

cdr3_aa: CASSLTGARRKLFF
v_call: TRBV5-8
clone_size: NA
j_call: TRBJ1-4

cdr3_aa: CASSLIGTGHNEQFF
v_call: TRBV5-1
clone_size: NA
j_call: TRBJ2-1

cdr3_aa: CASSSGTGTHEQYF
v_call: TRBV11-3
clone_size: NA
j_call: TRBJ2-7

cdr3_aa: CASSFSGKRAYNEQFF
v_call: TRBV5-1
clone_size: NA
j_call: TRBJ2-1

cdr3_aa: CASSPGELSEKLFF
v_call: TRBV28
clone_size: NA
j_call: TRBJ1-4

cdr3_aa: CASSRQGTAYGYTF
v_call: TRBV5-1
clone_size: once
j_call: TRBJ1-2

cdr3_aa: CASSNYRVAGYGYTF
v_call: TRBV11-2
clone_size: NA
j_call: TRBJ1-2

cdr3_aa: CASSLSIGQGTEAFF
v_call: TRBV5-1
clone_size: NA
j_call: TRBJ1-1

cdr3_aa: CASSLRTFSSTDTQYF
v_call: TRBV5-6
clone_size: NA
j_call: TRBJ2-3

cdr3_aa: CAISQGSGNTIYF
v_call: TRBV10-3
clone_size: NA
j_call: TRBJ1-3

cdr3_aa: CASSHGGWALDTGELFF
v_call: TRBV4-1
clone_size: NA
j_call: TRBJ2-2

cdr3_aa: CATTGLGAKNIQYF
v_call: TRBV27
clone_size: NA
j_call: TRBJ2-4

cdr3_aa: CASSWAGDSYEQYF
v_call: TRBV27
clone_size: once
j_call: TRBJ2-7

cdr3_aa: CASSLNVGPQHF
v_call: TRBV11-2
clone_size: NA
j_call: TRBJ1-5

cdr3_aa: CASSYSYSINEQFF
v_call: TRBV6-5
clone_size: NA
j_call: TRBJ2-1

cdr3_aa: CASSLVSGRVGEQFF
v_call: TRBV7-9
clone_size: many
j_call: TRBJ2-1

cdr3_aa: CASSQADRGSGQPQHF
v_call: TRBV4-2
clone_size: NA
j_call: TRBJ1-5

cdr3_aa: CASSYGGITNNEQFF
v_call: TRBV6-5
clone_size: NA
j_call: TRBJ2-1

cdr3_aa: CASRGRDRDYNEQFF
v_call: TRBV25-1
clone_size: NA
j_call: TRBJ2-1

cdr3_aa: CAISDGGRGLDEKLFF
v_call: TRBV10-3
clone_size: NA
j_call: TRBJ1-4

cdr3_aa: CASSPTWTSDETQYF
v_call: TRBV9
clone_size: NA
j_call: TRBJ2-5

cdr3_aa: CSVEWVLQGASVFGVVVADTQYF
v_call: TRBV29-1
clone_size: NA
j_call: TRBJ2-3

cdr3_aa: CASSPGRSTDTQYF
v_call: TRBV19
clone_size: NA
j_call: TRBJ2-3

cdr3_aa: CASSLISGGRVETQYF
v_call: TRBV5-1
clone_size: NA
j_call: TRBJ2-5

cdr3_aa: CAISDTSPARGTDTQYF
v_call: TRBV10-3
clone_size: NA
j_call: TRBJ2-3

cdr3_aa: CASSHRGSMNTEAFF
v_call: TRBV7-9
clone_size: NA
j_call: TRBJ1-1

cdr3_aa: CASSRSQGFEQYF
v_call: TRBV14
clone_size: NA
j_call: TRBJ2-7

cdr3_aa: CASKVSSGDLNTQYF
v_call: TRBV19
clone_size: NA
j_call: TRBJ2-3

cdr3_aa: CASSLGPGGNQPQHF
v_call: TRBV5-1
clone_size: NA
j_call: TRBJ1-5

cdr3_aa: CASSPEVFPGRESNEQFF
v_call: TRBV9
clone_size: NA
j_call: TRBJ2-1

cdr3_aa: CATNFQGNTGELFF
v_call: TRBV6-6
clone_size: NA
j_call: TRBJ2-2

cdr3_aa: CASSSGTGANYGYTF
v_call: TRBV5-4
clone_size: NA
j_call: TRBJ1-2